The rows below give T cell receptor beta chains drawn from one sample of a study of PD-1 blockade in classical Hodgkin lymphoma. Assay: immunoSEQ multiplex PCR; the TCRdb copy retains only in-frame clones and omits some. The profile shows under 60,000 clones, about 73% of them singletons. The input for sequencing was peripheral blood mononuclear cells (PBMCs), taken at baseline. All receptors derive from a human donor with classical Hodgkin lymphoma. Both conserved end residues are part of each CDR3. The D gene is left open where the match is weak. Not every row has a clone size; where given, it reads once, few, many or a size class.

. TRBJ2-7 TRBV27 TRBD1 CASSLGQGSLEQYF TGTGCCAGCAGTTTGGGACAGGGGAGTCTCGAGCAGTACTTC
few TRBJ2-7 TRBV7-8 . CASSSLAWAGGGYEQYF TGTGCCAGCAGCAGCTTAGCTTGGGCAGGGGGAGGCTACGAGCAGTACTTC
. TRBJ1-1 TRBV27 TRBD1 CASSLSTGGHTEAFF TGTGCCAGCAGTTTAAGTACAGGGGGGCACACTGAAGCTTTCTTT
. TRBJ1-4 TRBV9 . CASSTQPGMAANEKLFF TGTGCCAGCAGCACCCAACCAGGGATGGCAGCTAATGAAAAACTGTTTTTT
. TRBJ2-6 TRBV18 . CASSYPPSGANVLTF TGTGCCAGCTCATACCCCCCCTCTGGGGCCAACGTCCTGACTTTC
. TRBJ2-7 TRBV27 . CASRVYGREEQYF TGTGCCAGCAGAGTTTACGGTCGGGAAGAGCAGTACTTC
few TRBJ2-3 TRBV7-6 . CASSLGSGAYTDTQYF TGTGCCAGCAGCTTAGGATCAGGAGCCTACACAGATACGCAGTATTTT
few TRBJ1-2 TRBV5-1 . CASSLLAEVGGYTF TGCGCCAGCAGCTTGCTGGCTGAGGTCGGTGGCTACACCTTC
. TRBJ2-7 TRBV10-3 TRBD2 CAIRTGTSGYEQYF TGTGCCATCAGGACCGGGACTAGCGGGTACGAGCAGTACTTC
. TRBJ1-5 TRBV6-5 . CASTELVGGQPQHF TGTGCCAGCACCGAACTTGTAGGAGGCCAGCCCCAGCATTTT
. TRBJ1-1 TRBV6-5 . CASSPQTGNTEAFF TGTGCCAGCAGTCCACAGACAGGGAACACTGAAGCTTTCTTT
. TRBJ1-2 TRBV21-1 . CASIPSDRGRFRYTF TGTGCCAGCATCCCCTCGGACAGGGGGCGATTTCGCTACACCTTC
. TRBJ2-3 TRBV6-4 . CASSDSSRSDTDTQYF TGTGCCAGCAGTGATTCGTCTAGGTCTGACACAGATACGCAGTATTTT
. TRBJ1-5 TRBV12-2 . CASRHPAAGALYSNQPQHF TGTGCAAGTCGCCACCCCGCGGCAGGGGCCCTCTATAGCAATCAGCCCCAGCATTTT
. TRBJ1-4 TRBV2 . CASSTRAGEKLFF TGTGCCAGCAGTACCAGGGCTGGCGAAAAACTGTTTTTT
few TRBJ2-2 TRBV25-1 . CASSGTSDRNTGELFF TGTGCCAGCAGTGGTACCTCGGACAGGAACACCGGGGAGCTGTTTTTT
. TRBJ2-2 TRBV30 . CAWKGSPNTGELFF TGTGCCTGGAAGGGGAGCCCGAACACCGGGGAGCTGTTTTTT
. TRBJ2-1 TRBV7-3 TRBD2 CASSLLPSGRVNNEQFF TGTGCCAGCAGCTTATTGCCTAGCGGGAGGGTAAACAATGAGCAGTTCTTC
. TRBJ2-1 TRBV6-6 TRBD2 CASSPLAGVYNEQFF TGTGCCAGCAGTCCTCTAGCGGGAGTGTACAATGAGCAGTTCTTC
few TRBJ2-1 TRBV19 TRBD1 CASSMGPDRASYNEQFF TGTGCCAGTAGTATGGGGCCTGACAGGGCGTCCTACAATGAGCAGTTCTTC
. TRBJ2-7 TRBV7-9 TRBD1 CASGQGQGLREGYF TGTGCCAGCGGCCAGGGACAGGGGCTTAGGGAGGGTTACTTC
. TRBJ2-2 TRBV7-6 TRBD1 CASIRTGGSGELFF TGTGCCAGCATAAGGACAGGGGGGTCCGGGGAGCTGTTTTTT
. TRBJ1-1 TRBV29-1 . CSTWNTEAFF TGCTCAACCTGGAACACTGAAGCTTTCTTT
. TRBJ1-3 TRBV28 . CASSLVGHAAGNTIYF TGTGCCAGCAGTCTAGTAGGCCACGCGGCTGGAAACACCATATATTTT
. TRBJ2-3 TRBV7-1 . CASSYVGDTQYF TGTGCCAGCAGCTACGTCGGGGATACGCAGTATTTT
. TRBJ2-7 TRBV11-2 . CASRPLGGNPYEQYF TGTGCCAGCAGGCCCCTCGGGGGAAACCCCTACGAGCAGTACTTC
few TRBJ1-1 TRBV18 . CASSPKEQGLNTEAFF TGTGCCAGCTCACCAAAGGAACAGGGATTGAACACTGAAGCTTTCTTT
. TRBJ1-1 TRBV7-9 . CASSSGLGTEAFF TGTGCCAGCAGCTCAGGGCTTGGGACTGAAGCTTTCTTT
. TRBJ1-1 TRBV19 . CASSSPGGSEAFF TGTGCCAGTAGTTCACCGGGGGGGAGTGAAGCTTTCTTT
few TRBJ1-4 TRBV25-1 . CASSDPGKGNEKLFF TGTGCCAGCAGTGACCCGGGGAAGGGTAATGAAAAACTGTTTTTT
few TRBJ1-2 TRBV4-1 . CASSPPYVGPNRGAYGYTF TGCGCCAGCAGCCCCCCCTACGTCGGGCCTAACCGGGGCGCTTATGGCTACACCTTC
. TRBJ1-6 TRBV6-5 . CASNEGSSYNSPLHF TGTGCCAGCAATGAGGGAAGCTCCTATAATTCACCCCTCCACTTT
. TRBJ2-2 TRBV7-2 . CASSPPGRGELFF TGTGCCAGCAGCCCCCCGGGGCGCGGGGAGCTGTTTTTT
. TRBJ2-1 TRBV11-2 . CASSLGGGNEQFF TGTGCCAGCAGCTTAGGAGGGGGTAATGAGCAGTTCTTC
once TRBJ2-3 TRBV10-3 TRBD1 CAISRGGGQGVSDTQYF TGTGCCATCAGCCGGGGTGGGGGACAGGGGGTTTCAGATACGCAGTATTTT
few TRBJ1-4 TRBV29-1 TRBD1 CSVQDPGTGHEKLFF TGCAGCGTTCAAGATCCCGGGACAGGGCATGAAAAACTGTTTTTT
. TRBJ1-2 TRBV5-1 TRBD1 CASSSGGAEGYTF TGCGCCAGCAGCTCAGGGGGCGCTGAGGGCTACACCTTC
. TRBJ1-2 TRBV5-4 . CASSLPGAIDGYTF TGTGCCAGCAGCTTGCCCGGGGCCATCGATGGCTACACCTTC
once TRBJ1-1 TRBV5-1 . CASRGWLNTEAFF TGCGCCAGCAGAGGCTGGTTGAACACTGAAGCTTTCTTT
. TRBJ1-1 TRBV15 . CATSREGVWNTEAFF TGTGCCACCAGCAGAGAAGGGGTGTGGAACACTGAAGCTTTCTTT
. TRBJ2-5 TRBV2 . CASRRETQYF TGTGCCAGCAGGCGGGAGACCCAGTACTTC
. TRBJ2-1 TRBV13 TRBD2 CASSLAGGGAIIHEQFF TGTGCCAGCAGCTTAGCCGGCGGGGGGGCCATCATACATGAGCAGTTCTTC
few TRBJ1-2 TRBV27 . CASTTLEAGSNYGYTF TGTGCCAGCACCACTTTGGAGGCAGGAAGCAACTATGGCTACACCTTC
. TRBJ2-5 TRBV5-1 . CASSLVGAQETQYF TGCGCCAGCAGCTTGGTAGGCGCTCAAGAGACCCAGTACTTC
many TRBJ2-7 TRBV28 . CASSLGYEQYF TGTGCCAGCAGTTTAGGGTACGAGCAGTACTTC
. TRBJ2-3 TRBV15 . CATSRDRLVGTQYF TGTGCCACCAGCAGAGATCGACTAGTTGGCACGCAGTATTTT
few TRBJ1-1 TRBV2 . CASSIARTVTEAFF TGTGCCAGCAGTATTGCCAGGACAGTGACTGAAGCTTTCTTT
. TRBJ1-5 TRBV25-1 . CASSEGDFRPQHF TGTGCCAGCAGTGAAGGGGACTTTCGGCCCCAGCATTTT
once TRBJ2-6 TRBV29-1 . CSVEEQTGSGANVLTF TGCAGCGTTGAAGAACAGACCGGCTCTGGGGCCAACGTCCTGACTTTC
. TRBJ2-5 TRBV9 TRBD2 CASSPSPGLAGETQYF TGTGCCAGCAGCCCATCGCCGGGACTAGCGGGAGAGACCCAGTACTTC
. TRBJ1-1 TRBV5-1 . CASSLLSPNTEAFF TGCGCCAGCAGCTTGTTATCACCCAACACTGAAGCTTTCTTT
. TRBJ1-2 TRBV5-5 . CASSSSGAGYGYTF TGTGCCAGCAGCTCCTCGGGGGCGGGCTATGGCTACACCTTC
. TRBJ1-2 TRBV2 TRBD1 CASRNRDSKGYGYTF TGTGCCAGCAGGAACCGGGACAGTAAAGGCTATGGCTACACCTTC
few TRBJ1-1 TRBV6-6 TRBD1 CASSLGQGKTEAFF TGTGCCAGCAGTCTCGGACAGGGTAAAACTGAAGCTTTCTTT
. TRBJ2-7 TRBV28 TRBD2 CASSLLASGRVYEQYF TGTGCCAGCAGTTTACTGGCTAGCGGGAGGGTATACGAGCAGTACTTC